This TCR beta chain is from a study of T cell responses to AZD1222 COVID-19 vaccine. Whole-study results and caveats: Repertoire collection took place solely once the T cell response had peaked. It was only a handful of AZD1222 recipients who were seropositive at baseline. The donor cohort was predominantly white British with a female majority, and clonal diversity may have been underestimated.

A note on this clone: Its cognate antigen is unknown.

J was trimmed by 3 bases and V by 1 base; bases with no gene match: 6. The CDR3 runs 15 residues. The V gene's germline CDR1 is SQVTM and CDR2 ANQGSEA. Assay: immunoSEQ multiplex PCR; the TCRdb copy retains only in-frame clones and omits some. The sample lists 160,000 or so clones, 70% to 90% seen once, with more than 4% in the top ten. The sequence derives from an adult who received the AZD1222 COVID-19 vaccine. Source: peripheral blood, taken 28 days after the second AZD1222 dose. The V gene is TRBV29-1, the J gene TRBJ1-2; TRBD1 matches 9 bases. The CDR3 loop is CSVEVQQGADYGYTF. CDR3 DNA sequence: TGCAGCGTTGAAGTACAACAGGGGGCTGACTATGGCTACACCTTC. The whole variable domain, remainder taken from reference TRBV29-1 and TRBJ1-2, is SAVISQKPSRDICQRGTSLTIQCQVDSQVTMMFWYRQQPGQSLTLIATANQGSEATYESGFVIDKFPISRPNLTFSTLTVSNMSPEDSSIYLCSVEVQQGADYGYTFGSGTRLTVV.